Presented here are 27 T cell receptor beta chains from one specimen sequenced in a study of immune evolution from preneoplasia to lung adenocarcinoma listed by TCRdb under 2021. Library preparation used the immunoSEQ multiplex PCR assay. Here the immuneACCESS table is served through TCRdb, limited to in-frame sequences with V and J called. Missing clones are a known gap in these copies; in checked studies unresolved V genes cover under half, and the rest lacks a known reason. In all, the sample holds roughly 2,200 clones, and 77% of those were seen once. The top ten constitute roughly 15% of the sample. The sequencing input was FFPE adjacent normal lung tissue. The receptor set was obtained from a person aged 55-80 years with lung adenocarcinoma.

The table lists this clone with a count of one. This chain links TRBV4-3 with TRBJ1-2; D call uncertain. Trimming stripped 4 bases from V and 6 bases from J, with 21 bases between. Germline CDR1 reads LGHNA; CDR2 reads YSLEER. The CDR3 has 16 residues. The CDR3 nucleotides read TGCGCCAGCAGCCTCAGGCCTGGGGAATATGGCGATGGCTACACCTTC. Its translation: CASSLRPGEYGDGYTF.

This chain links TRBV7-2 with TRBJ2-7, with 12 nucleotides matching TRBD2. This CDR3 has 15 residues. Germline V gene sequence: CDR1 SGHTA, CDR2 FQGNSA. Losses at the gene ends were 5 bases for V and 3 bases for J; bases not matched to a gene: 5. CDR3 DNA sequence: TGTGCCAGCAGCCTTAGGACTAGCGGGGACTACGAGCAGTACTTC. Encoded protein: CASSLRTSGDYEQYF. The whole variable domain, filled in from reference TRBV7-2 and TRBJ2-7, reads GAGVSQSPSNKVTEKGKDVELRCDPISGHTALYWYRQSLGQGLEFLIYFQGNSAPDKSGLPSDRFSAERTGGSVSTLTIQRTQQEDSAVYLCASSLRTSGDYEQYFGPGTRLTVT.

This clone has just one count. The J gene is TRBJ2-7, the V gene TRBV5-6; 13 bases match TRBD2. Trimming removed 4 bases from V and 3 bases from J; junction bases left unmatched: 4. The CDR3 spans 15 residues. CDR1 is SGHDT, CDR2 YYEEEE, per germline. The CDR3 nucleotides read TGTGCCAGCAGCGCGGGACTAGCGGGGATCTACGAGCAGTACTTC. It codes for CASSAGLAGIYEQYF.

J is TRBJ1-1 and V is TRBV19; D may be TRBD1 (6 bases). CDR1 is LNHDA and CDR2 is SQIVND in the germline V gene (reference sequence). CDR3 length: 13 amino acids. The V end was cut by 9 bases, the J end by 4 bases, with 15 bases between. The CDR3, as DNA: TGTGCCAGCAGAATGCAGGGGAGCACTGAAGCTTTCTTT. This sequence encodes CASRMQGSTEAFF.

This clone has a handful of counts. The J gene is TRBJ1-6, the V gene TRBV6-5, with TRBD1 matching 9 bases. The germline V gene encodes CDR1 MNHEY and CDR2 SVGAGI. The CDR3 totals 15 residues. The trim removed 8 bases at V and 7 bases at J, leaving 9 bases unmatched. CDR3 residues: CASSPTGTGNSPLHF. The DNA for the CDR3 is TGTGCCAGCTCACCCACCGGGACAGGGAATTCACCCCTCCACTTT.

The chain links TRBV2 to TRBJ1-2, with 8 positions matching TRBD1. V lost 5 bases and J lost 3; bases outside the gene matches: 5. Germline-derived CDR1 and CDR2 are SNHLY and FYNNEI. There are 14 residues in the CDR3. The CDR3 spells CASSLQGADYGYTF. CDR3 nucleotide sequence: TGTGCCAGCAGTCTGCAGGGGGCAGACTATGGCTACACCTTC.

The CDR3 nucleotides are TGTGCCAGCAGCCCTAGCGGGGTCTACGAGCAGTACTTC. Its translation: CASSPSGVYEQYF. J is TRBJ2-7 and V is TRBV7-9; TRBD2 matches at 9 bases. The CDR3 has 13 residues. The germline CDR1 and CDR2 sequences are SEHNR and FQNEAQ (reference sequence). Losses at the gene ends were 5 bases for V and 3 bases for J; bases not matched to a gene: 2.

The chain uses TRBV20-1 and TRBJ1-2, with TRBD1 matching over 8 bases. V lost 7 bases to trimming and J lost 7 bases; unmatched junction nucleotides: 5. Per the germline V gene, CDR1 is DFQATT and CDR2 is SNEGSKA (reference sequence). There are 11 residues in the CDR3. The CDR3 DNA follows: TGCAGTGGGCAGGGGGCTCTTGGCTACACCTTC. It translates to CSGQGALGYTF.

The chain links TRBV9 to TRBJ2-7, with TRBD1 matching 7 bases. This CDR3 has 15 amino acids. V shed 0 bases and J 2 bases; nucleotides not matched to a gene: 5. Germline lookup yields CDR1 SGDLS and CDR2 YYNGEE. CDR3 in amino acids: CASSVAGQGAYEQYF. The CDR3 DNA reads as TGTGCCAGCAGCGTAGCGGGGCAGGGGGCCTACGAGCAGTACTTC.

This clone has a handful of counts. V and J are TRBV28 and TRBJ2-7; D is undetermined. Per the germline V gene, CDR1 is MDHEN and CDR2 is SYDVKM. The CDR3 loop spans 14 amino acids. With 6 bases removed from V and 4 bases from J, the gap between germline ends came to 16 bases. DNA for the CDR3: TGTGCCAGCAGCCCCACCCACGCTAATTACGAGCAGTACTTC. Translated: CASSPTHANYEQYF.

The V gene is TRBV19, the J gene TRBJ1-2; D is unclear. Germline V gene lookup returns CDR1 LNHDA and CDR2 SQIVND (reference sequence). Trimming took 4 bases from V and 1 from J, leaving 7 bases between them. This CDR3 comprises 13 residues. CDR3 sequence reads: CASSTPGNYGYTF. DNA for the CDR3: TGTGCCAGTAGTACACCTGGTAACTATGGCTACACCTTC.

V gene TRBV6-1 combines with J gene TRBJ1-5, with a possible D match to TRBD1 (5 bases). The CDR3 runs 14 residues. V gave up 5 bases and J gave up 0 bases, with 8 bases separating them. Germline V gene lookup returns CDR1 MNHNS and CDR2 SASEGT. CDR3 nucleotides: TGTGCCAGCAGTACAGGATCTAGCAATCAGCCCCAGCATTTT. This codes for CASSTGSSNQPQHF.

The chain uses TRBV9 and TRBJ1-6; D is unresolved. This CDR3 contains 13 residues. Germline CDR1 is SGDLS and CDR2 is YYNGEE. V lost 2 bases to trimming and J lost 9 bases, with 9 bases between them. The CDR3 sequence is CASSVERASPLHF. CDR3 DNA: TGTGCCAGCAGCGTTGAGCGGGCTTCACCCCTCCACTTT.

The CDR3 region is CASSERVYNEKLFF. As DNA, the CDR3 is TGTGCCAGCAGTGAGAGGGTCTATAATGAAAAACTGTTTTTT. The chain employs TRBV2 and TRBJ1-4; D gene uncertain. The germline gives CDR1 SNHLY, CDR2 FYNNEI. Trimming pared 3 bases from V and 4 bases from J, leaving 9 bases between. The CDR3 is 14 amino acids. The full variable domain, rest sourced from reference TRBV2 and TRBJ1-4, is EPEVTQTPSHQVTQMGQEVILRCVPISNHLYFYWYRQILGQKVEFLVSFYNNEISEKSEIFDDQFSVERPDGSNFTLKIRSTKLEDSAMYFCASSERVYNEKLFFGSGTQLSVL.

The V call is TRBV5-1, the J call TRBJ2-5; D unclear. This CDR3 has 14 amino acids. Trimming left V 4 bases short and J 1 base short, with 11 bases between. The germline gives CDR1 SGHRS, CDR2 YFSETQ. The chain's CDR3 is CASSPSSTQETQYF. The CDR3 DNA reads TGCGCCAGCAGCCCTTCCTCCACCCAAGAGACCCAGTACTTC.

V and J are TRBV30 and TRBJ1-1, with 7 bases identical to TRBD1. V was pared by 1 base and J by 9 bases, with 5 bases of the junction left unmatched. CDR1 is GTSNPN, CDR2 SVGIG, per germline (reference sequence). The CDR3 totals 12 residues. The CDR3 nucleotides are TGTGCCTGGAGTGGACAGGGTGGAAAAGCTTTCTTT. Protein sequence: CAWSGQGGKAFF.

This clone turned up a few times. The chain links TRBV6-4 to TRBJ2-2, with 14 bases lining up with TRBD2. Germline V gives CDR1 MRHNA, CDR2 SNTAGT. This CDR3 spans 16 amino acids. With 4 bases clipped from V and 4 bases from J, the junction kept 2 bases outside the gene matches. CDR3 sequence (DNA): TGTGCCAGCAGTGTCGGGACTAGCGGGGGCACCGGGGAGCTGTTTTTT. As protein: CASSVGTSGGTGELFF.

This sequence joins TRBV9 and TRBJ1-3, with 7 bases that match TRBD1. V lost 4 bases to trimming and J lost 4 bases; unmatched junction nucleotides: 14. CDR1 is SGDLS, CDR2 YYNGEE, per germline. This CDR3 region has 17 residues. The CDR3 region has the DNA TGTGCCAGCAGCACAGTGACAGGGAGGCCTTCAGGAAACACCATATATTTT. Translating it yields CASSTVTGRPSGNTIYF. The variable domain in full, completed from reference TRBV9 and TRBJ1-3, reads DSGVTQTPKHLITATGQRVTLRCSPRSGDLSVYWYQQSLDQGLQFLIQYYNGEERAKGNILERFSAQQFPDLHSELNLSSLELGDSALYFCASSTVTGRPSGNTIYFGEGSWLTVV.

CDR3 residues: CASSRTGGTGELFF. Here the CDR3 DNA reads TGCGCCAGCAGCAGGACAGGGGGCACCGGGGAGCTGTTTTTT. The V and J genes are TRBV5-1 and TRBJ2-2, with TRBD1 matching over 10 bases. The CDR3 spans 14 residues. In germline, CDR1 is SGHRS, CDR2 YFSETQ. With V trimmed by 4 bases and J by 4 bases, 1 base remained unmatched.

The chain couples TRBV7-2 to TRBJ2-5; TRBD1 might be the D (6 bases). Germline CDR1 is SGHTA and CDR2 is FQGNSA. The CDR3 is made up of 16 amino acids. V dropped 1 base and J dropped 5 bases, with 17 bases sitting between them. CDR3 protein: CASSLGARGGSETQYF. CDR3 in DNA: TGTGCCAGCAGCTTAGGAGCCCGAGGGGGTTCGGAGACCCAGTACTTC.

The V and J genes are TRBV25-1 and TRBJ1-2; maybe TRBD1 (5 bases). The germline gives CDR1 MGHDK, CDR2 SYGVNS. The CDR3 extends over 15 amino acids. Trimming left V 3 bases short and J 6 bases short, with 17 bases between. This chain's CDR3 is CASSDISGARDGYTF. The CDR3 DNA is TGTGCCAGCAGTGATATATCTGGGGCGCGCGATGGCTACACCTTC.

V and J are TRBV28 and TRBJ2-7; TRBD1 matches 7 bases. J lost 3 bases, V lost 7 bases, and 9 bases had no gene match. Germline V gene sequence: CDR1 MDHEN, CDR2 SYDVKM. The CDR3 spans 14 residues. As DNA, the CDR3 is TGTGCCAGCACAATTTCGGGACAGATCTACGAGCAGTACTTC. This gives the protein CASTISGQIYEQYF.

The chain's CDR3 is CASSQDRPAYNEQFF. CDR3 DNA: TGCGCCAGCAGCCAAGATCGGCCGGCTTACAATGAGCAGTTCTTC. The chain is built from TRBV4-1 and TRBJ2-1, with D unclear. Germline-derived CDR1 and CDR2 are MGHRA and YSYEKL. With 0 bases removed from V and 4 bases from J, the gap between germline ends came to 10 bases. The CDR3 length is 15 residues.

This rearrangement joins TRBV7-9 to TRBJ2-1; TRBD2 aligns across 8 bases. V shed 6 bases and J 0 bases; nucleotides not matched to a gene: 4. The CDR3 totals 15 residues. Per germline, CDR1 SEHNR and CDR2 FQNEAQ (reference sequence). The CDR3 region is CASRKLADSYNEQFF. The CDR3 bases are TGTGCCAGCAGAAAACTAGCGGACTCCTACAATGAGCAGTTCTTC.

The CDR3, as DNA: TGCGCCAGCAGTGAGGGGGTTGAAGCTTTCTTT. Translation gives CASSEGVEAFF. This rearrangement joins TRBV10-2 to TRBJ1-1; D is uncertain. V dropped 2 bases and J dropped 7 bases, with 5 bases sitting between them. Germline V gene sequence: CDR1 WSHSY, CDR2 SAAADI. The CDR3 spans 11 residues.

This chain links TRBV27 with TRBJ1-6, with a possible D match to TRBD1 (5 bases). V was clipped by 0 bases and J by 4 bases, with 13 bases between them. This CDR3 has 17 residues. Germline V CDR1 and CDR2: MNHEY, SMNVEV (reference sequence). As DNA, the CDR3 is TGTGCCAGCAGTTTATCGACAGCCGCCCTGTATAATTCACCCCTCCACTTT. It encodes CASSLSTAALYNSPLHF.

This chain connects TRBV27 to TRBJ2-1, with D possibly matching TRBD2 (6 bases). Germline V CDR1 and CDR2: MNHEY, SMNVEV (reference sequence). Trimming shortened V by 6 bases and J by 2 bases, and 20 bases separated the two germline ends. This CDR3 comprises 17 residues. CDR3 in amino acids: CASSRTGLSATYNEQFF. The CDR3 coding sequence is TGTGCCAGCAGCCGCACGGGACTCTCGGCTACCTACAATGAGCAGTTCTTC.